The source of this T cell receptor (beta chain) is a study of blood T cell repertoires in COVID-19. Study-level information: COVID-19 samples collected from the United States, Italy and Spain covered acute and convalescent phases.

CDR1 is MNHEY, CDR2 SVGAGI, per germline. The CDR3 has 15 amino acids. On this clone: At one boundary the junction diverges from the germline segment, which might be a read error.

Original data processing: Estimates of nucleated cell counts were drawn from the amplification of reference gene primers. Profiling relied on immunoSEQ multiplex PCR, and the TCRdb table lists in-frame clones only, not all of them. Clone size and the V and J calls come from that table; the DNA yielded D and trimming. The sample gives under 350,000 clones, approximately 90% of which show up once; approximately 4.3% is in the top ten. The clonotype comes from a man aged 35 to 55 with acute or convalescent COVID-19. The specimen sequenced was peripheral blood. The chain carries TRBV6-5 and TRBJ2-6, with D perhaps TRBD1 or TRBD2 (7 bases each). The CDR3 sequence: CARRGGAIGANVLTF. The CDR3 DNA follows: TGTGCCCGCAGGGGGGGGGCAATTGGGGCCAACGTCCTGACTTTC.